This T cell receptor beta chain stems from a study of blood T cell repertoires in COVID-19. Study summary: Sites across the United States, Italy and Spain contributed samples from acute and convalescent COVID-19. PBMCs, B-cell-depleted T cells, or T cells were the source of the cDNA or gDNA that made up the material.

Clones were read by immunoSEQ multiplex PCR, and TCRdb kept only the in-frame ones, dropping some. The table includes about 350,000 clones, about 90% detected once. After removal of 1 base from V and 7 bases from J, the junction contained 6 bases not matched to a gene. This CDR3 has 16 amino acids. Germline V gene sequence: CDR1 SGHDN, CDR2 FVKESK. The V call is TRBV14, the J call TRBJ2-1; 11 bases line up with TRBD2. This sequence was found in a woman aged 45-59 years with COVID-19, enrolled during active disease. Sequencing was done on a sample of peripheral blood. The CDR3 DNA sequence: TGTGCCAGCAGCCAAGTTTTTAGCGGGAGGGAGAATGAGCAGTTCTTC. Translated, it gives CASSQVFSGRENEQFF.